The 5 T cell receptor beta chains below come from one sample, sequenced in a study of CD8+ T cells in alopecia areata. RNA was isolated and reverse transcribed to cDNA, the sequencing template. Only in-frame clones appear in the TCRdb table, and some are missing; sequencing was by immunoSEQ multiplex PCR. Found here are 80,000 to 95,000 clones, 44% of them singletons; the top ten hold 18%. Treatment defined: oral pan-JAK inhibitor, 5-10 mg twice daily. The starting material was CD8+ T cells sorted from blood, obtained at week 24, from a patient treated with tofacitinib. The receptors shown here come from a human donor with alopecia areata.

This chain links TRBV7-9 with TRBJ2-2; D is unresolved. The CDR3 loop spans 15 amino acids. Trimming removed 7 bases at V and 4 bases at J, with 16 bases between. Germline V gene lookup returns CDR1 SEHNR and CDR2 FQNEAQ (reference sequence). Here the CDR3 DNA reads TGTGCCAGCACCCCGGTTGTATCGAGCACCGGGGAGCTGTTTTTT. Encoded protein: CASTPVVSSTGELFF.

The genes are TRBV9 and TRBJ2-7; D remains unclear. Germline-derived CDR1 and CDR2 are SGDLS and YYNGEE. V was pared by 4 bases and J by 5 bases, with 13 bases between. The CDR3 is made up of 13 amino acids. In DNA form, the CDR3 reads TGTGCCAGCAGCCAAGAAGATCCGGACGAGCAGTACTTC. Its protein product is CASSQEDPDEQYF. Variable domain in full (rest from reference TRBV9 and TRBJ2-7): DSGVTQTPKHLITATGQRVTLRCSPRSGDLSVYWYQQSLDQGLQFLIQYYNGEERAKGNILERFSAQQFPDLHSELNLSSLELGDSALYFCASSQEDPDEQYFGPGTRLTVT.

This clone was seen more than once but under ten times. The gene calls are TRBV27 and TRBJ2-3; the D is unclear. This CDR3 contains 14 residues. The germline V and J ends were trimmed by 6 bases and 0 bases, with 10 bases remaining between them. Germline loops: CDR1 MNHEY, CDR2 SMNVEV (reference sequence). The CDR3 DNA follows: TGTGCCAGCAGCCTTATCTCAAGCACAGATACGCAGTATTTT. Its translation is CASSLISSTDTQYF.

This clone was seen only a few times. The gene calls are TRBV7-8 and TRBJ2-5; no clear D. Germline-derived CDR1 and CDR2 are SGHVS and FQNEAQ. This CDR3 has 15 residues. V lost 0 bases, J lost 4 bases, and 12 bases lay in between. The CDR3 DNA reads TGTGCCAGCAGCTTAGCTCCGTCCCGTATAGAGACCCAGTACTTC. Its translation is CASSLAPSRIETQYF.

This clone came up once. The chain couples TRBV30 to TRBJ2-1; tentatively, D is TRBD2 (5 bases). Deletions cut 2 bases from V and 8 bases from J, with 16 bases between. The germline CDR1 and CDR2 sequences are GTSNPN and SVGIG (reference sequence). This CDR3 contains 14 residues. The CDR3 nucleotides read TGTGCCTGGAGTACAAGCGGACCTCGGTATGAGCAGTTCTTC. This gives the protein CAWSTSGPRYEQFF.